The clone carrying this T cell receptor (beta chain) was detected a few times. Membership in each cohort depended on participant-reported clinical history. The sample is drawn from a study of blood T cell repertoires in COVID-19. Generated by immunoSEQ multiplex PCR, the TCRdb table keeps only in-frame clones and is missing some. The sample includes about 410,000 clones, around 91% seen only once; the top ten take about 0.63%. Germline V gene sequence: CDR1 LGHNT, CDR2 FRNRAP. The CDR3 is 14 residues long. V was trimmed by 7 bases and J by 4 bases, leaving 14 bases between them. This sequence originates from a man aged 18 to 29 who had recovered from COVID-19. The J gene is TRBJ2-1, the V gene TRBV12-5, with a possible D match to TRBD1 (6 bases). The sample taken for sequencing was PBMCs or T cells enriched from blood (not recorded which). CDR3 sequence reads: CASARGNVYNEQFF. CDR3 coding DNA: TGTGCTAGTGCCAGGGGTAACGTATACAATGAGCAGTTCTTC. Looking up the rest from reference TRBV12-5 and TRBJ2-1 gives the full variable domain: DARVTQTPRHKVTEMGQEVTMRCQPILGHNTVFWYRQTMMQGLELLAYFRNRAPLDDSGMPKDRFSAEMPDATLATLKIQPSEPRDSAVYFCASARGNVYNEQFFGPGTRLTVL.